This TCR beta chain came from a study of blood T cells in healthy people across ages. Next came a second PCR, run for roughly 7 to 12 cycles, which used a sample-barcoded 5' primer along with a J-beta primer mix. TCRdb fed the 5' RACE reads into MiXCR, producing one record per CDR3 protein. The table shows 600,000 to 900,000 distinct CDR3 sequences, with roughly 24% occurring only once. Each donor's blood draw was around 9.2 milliliters of peripheral blood. This clonotype occurred a few times. The sample was also reused in another study, on T cells of mothers and their children.

The source is a boy aged 5-17 years in good health. Sequences were obtained from blood.

In DNA form, the CDR3 reads TGCAGTGTAGCCAGGGTGGATGGCTACACCTTC. This gives the protein CSVARVDGYTF. V and J are TRBV29-1 and TRBJ1-2, with D possibly matching TRBD1 (5 bases). The germline V gene has CDR1 SQVTM and CDR2 ANQGSEA. The CDR3 has 11 residues.